The 32 T cell receptor beta chains given below trace back to one sample, sequenced in a study of T cell clusters in autoimmune cytopenias. Each sample's input was around 250 ng genomic DNA, some 40,000 genome equivalents. Multiplex touch-down PCR amplified TRB using TRB-A and TRB-B pools in one tube. Each CDR3 protein gets one entry in TCRdb, which reprocessed the multiplex PCR reads and gives no DNA. The ten top clones account for more than 4%, within a sample of about 7,000 distinct CDR3 sequences. These data also featured in a second study, about T cell repertoires in aging, cancer and after chemotherapy.

The sequencing input was peripheral blood. These receptors were obtained from a human donor in good health.

CDR3 protein: CASSLEGAQNTGELFF. V usage is TRBV28 and J usage is TRBJ2-2; the D call from TCRdb, TRBD1, cannot be confirmed without DNA. The CDR3 sequence is 16 residues long. Germline V lookup: CDR1 MDHEN, CDR2 SYDVKM.

The CDR3 sequence is CASSQQSWDSPEETQYF. This chain links TRBV4-3 with TRBJ2-5; there is no DNA to check the TCRdb D call of TRBD1. The CDR3 runs to 17 residues. From germline, CDR1 is LGHNA and CDR2 YSLEER.

The CDR3 is CASSRGGPGANEQFF. V usage is TRBV19 and J usage is TRBJ2-1; TCRdb names TRBD1, which stays unverified in the absence of DNA. CDR1 and CDR2 (germline): LNHDA, SQIVND (reference sequence). The CDR3 runs 15 residues.

This clonotype is classed as medium-sized by frequency. The chain combines TRBV19 with TRBJ1-2; TCRdb's D call, TRBD1, is unchecked because there is no DNA. The CDR3 covers 18 residues. Germline-derived CDR1 and CDR2 are LNHDA and SQIVND (reference sequence). CDR3 sequence: CASSITGTGLLWGQIYTF.

This clonotype is deemed medium-sized by its frequency. This chain joins TRBV6-5 and TRBJ1-6. The CDR3 runs 19 residues. CDR1 is MNHEY and CDR2 is SVGAGI in the germline V gene. CDR3 loop: CASSYAKREGPWRDSPLHF.

CDR3 region: CASTQDRAHTGELFF. This chain joins TRBV27 and TRBJ2-2; lacking DNA, the TRBD1 call made by TCRdb goes unchecked. CDR1 MNHEY and CDR2 SMNVEV come from the germline V gene (reference sequence). The CDR3 loop spans 15 amino acids.

This clonotype is classed as large by frequency. The rearrangement joins TRBV20-1 to TRBJ2-2. Germline V CDR1 and CDR2: DFQATT, SNEGSKA (reference sequence). This CDR3 region has 13 residues. The CDR3 loop reads CSAREGSTGELFF.

In terms of frequency, this clonotype is medium-sized. This chain connects TRBV27 to TRBJ2-2. Germline CDR1 and CDR2: MNHEY and SMNVEV (reference sequence). The CDR3 runs to 13 residues. The CDR3 sequence: CASGPLITGELFF.

V usage is TRBV28 and J usage is TRBJ1-2; the D call from TCRdb, TRBD1, cannot be confirmed without DNA. The CDR3 runs 12 residues. Germline V CDR1 and CDR2: MDHEN, SYDVKM. CDR3 protein: CASSPEGGRYTF.

This clonotype counts as medium-sized by frequency. This sequence joins TRBV6-5 and TRBJ2-7; there is no DNA to check the TCRdb D call of TRBD1. In germline, CDR1 is MNHEY, CDR2 SVGAGI. The CDR3 is made up of 11 amino acids. This chain's CDR3 is CASRMGGQQYF.

The CDR3 protein is CASSPGGGVNDEQFF. This rearrangement joins TRBV6-1 to TRBJ2-1; as DNA is missing, the TRBD1 call by TCRdb cannot be tested. This CDR3 comprises 15 residues. Germline CDR1 MNHNS, CDR2 SASEGT.

Considering frequency, this clonotype is large (0.1 to 1%). J is TRBJ2-3 and V is TRBV29-1; the D gene TCRdb calls, TRBD1, cannot be checked with no DNA. This CDR3 region has 11 residues. The germline V gene has CDR1 SQVTM and CDR2 ANQGSEA. The CDR3: CSVAATGTQYF.

V gene TRBV10-3 combines with J gene TRBJ1-1. Per the germline V gene, CDR1 is ENHRY and CDR2 is SYGVKD. The CDR3 is 16 residues long. The CDR3 is CAISESTGRGNTEAFF.

This chain uses TRBV5-5 with TRBJ2-5; TCRdb proposes TRBD2, but this gene call is untestable without DNA. In germline, CDR1 is SGHKS, CDR2 YYEKEE (reference sequence). The length of the CDR3 is 14 residues. CDR3 sequence: CASSLSGIQETQYF.

In terms of frequency, this clonotype is medium-sized. The chain is built from TRBV5-4 and TRBJ1-6; TCRdb reports TRBD1, a call that lacks DNA to check it against. Germline lookup yields CDR1 SGHNT and CDR2 YYREEE (reference sequence). The CDR3 is made up of 15 amino acids. CDR3 protein: CASSLGQGAYSPLHF.

By frequency, this clonotype is medium-sized. The chain employs TRBV12-3 or TRBV12-4 and TRBJ1-6; the D call from TCRdb, TRBD1, cannot be confirmed without DNA. The CDR3 length is 14 residues. CDR3 region: CASTGGRNNSPLHF.

Frequency places this clonotype as medium-sized (0.01 to 0.1%). V gene TRBV29-1 combines with J gene TRBJ2-7; without DNA, the TCRdb call of TRBD1 cannot be checked. This CDR3 has 13 residues. CDR1 is SQVTM and CDR2 is ANQGSEA in the germline V gene. CDR3 residues: CSVVQDSPYEQYF.

This clonotype is classed as medium-sized (0.01 to 0.1%) by frequency. V usage is TRBV30 and J usage is TRBJ2-5; TCRdb returns TRBD1, unconfirmable since there is no DNA. CDR3 length equals 14 residues. Germline assignment: CDR1 GTSNPN and CDR2 SVGIG (reference sequence). The CDR3 is CAWSRTGGWETQYF.

The V and J genes are TRBV5-4 and TRBJ2-3; lacking DNA, the TRBD2 call made by TCRdb goes unchecked. The CDR3 is 14 residues long. Germline CDR1 is SGHNT and CDR2 is YYREEE (reference sequence). CDR3 sequence reads: CASSLRTEGDTQYF.

V is TRBV12-3 or TRBV12-4 and J is TRBJ1-1; TCRdb proposes TRBD1, but this gene call is untestable without DNA. The length of the CDR3 is 15 residues. This chain's CDR3 is CASSLQTGTGTEAFF.

The chain carries TRBV12-3 or TRBV12-4 and TRBJ2-3. The CDR3 sequence is 13 residues long. CDR3 protein: CASSAATTDTQYF.

Judged by frequency, this clonotype is medium-sized. This chain connects TRBV27 to TRBJ1-6; TCRdb outputs TRBD1, but without DNA this stays unchecked. This CDR3 comprises 15 residues. Germline CDR1 reads MNHEY; CDR2 reads SMNVEV (reference sequence). CDR3 region: CASSYTGGNYSPLHF.

This clonotype is called medium-sized based on its frequency. The chain joins TRBV6-5 to TRBJ2-7. This CDR3 spans 14 amino acids. Germline V lookup: CDR1 MNHEY, CDR2 SVGAGI. This CDR3 reads CASSHGSDIREQYF.

The gene calls are TRBV5-1 and TRBJ2-3. CDR1 and CDR2 (germline): SGHRS, YFSETQ. This CDR3 region has 16 residues. This CDR3 reads CASSSGLLVGTDTQYF.

V and J are TRBV5-4 and TRBJ1-1; TCRdb indicates TRBD1, and absent DNA this call remains unverified. From germline, CDR1 is SGHNT and CDR2 YYREEE (reference sequence). This CDR3 region has 14 residues. The CDR3 reads CASSSLGGVGEAFF.

This clonotype registers medium-sized by frequency. The gene calls are TRBV19 and TRBJ2-6; TCRdb names TRBD1, which stays unverified in the absence of DNA. The CDR3 loop spans 15 amino acids. From germline, CDR1 is LNHDA and CDR2 SQIVND (reference sequence). The chain's CDR3 is CASSRGGPGANVLTF. Combining the CDR3 with reference TRBV19 and TRBJ2-6 gives the whole variable domain DGGITQSPKYLFRKEGQNVTLSCEQNLNHDAMYWYRQDPGQGLRLIYYSQIVNDFQKGDIAEGYSVSREKKESFPLTVTSAQKNPTAFYLCASSRGGPGANVLTFGAGSRLTVL.

This clonotype counts as medium-sized (0.01 to 0.1%) by frequency. CDR3: CASRNPFPGGTGELFF. The chain combines TRBV12-3 or TRBV12-4 with TRBJ2-2; the D call from TCRdb, TRBD1, cannot be confirmed without DNA. The CDR3 consists of 16 residues.

By frequency, this clonotype registers medium-sized. The J gene is TRBJ1-2, the V gene TRBV29-1. This CDR3 comprises 11 residues. Germline V gene lookup returns CDR1 SQVTM and CDR2 ANQGSEA. Here the CDR3 reads CSVVGTGYYTF.

The gene calls are TRBV12-3 or TRBV12-4 and TRBJ1-2. This CDR3 has 14 amino acids. The CDR3 loop reads CASSFSHSHYGYTF.

This clonotype is classed as medium-sized by frequency. The chain employs TRBV19 and TRBJ2-1; TCRdb names TRBD2, which stays unverified in the absence of DNA. CDR1 and CDR2 from the germline V gene are LNHDA and SQIVND (reference sequence). CDR3 size: 19 residues. The CDR3 sequence: CASSIGGLAGTFSYNEQFF.

The chain carries TRBV18 and TRBJ2-1. Germline-derived CDR1 and CDR2 are KGHSH and LQKENI. The length of the CDR3 is 15 residues. The CDR3 sequence: CASSLQADAYNEQFF.

According to its frequency, this clonotype is medium-sized. This chain links TRBV6-5 with TRBJ2-7; the D call of TRBD1 rests on TCRdb alone, since no DNA is present to check it. Per the germline V gene, CDR1 is MNHEY and CDR2 is SVGAGI. The CDR3 runs to 14 residues. The CDR3 loop is CASSSLKPPYEQYF.